This T cell receptor beta chain was sequenced during a study of blood T cells in healthy people across ages. This CDR3 has 14 amino acids. The germline V gene has CDR1 DFQATT and CDR2 SNEGSKA (reference sequence). Next came a second PCR, run for about 6 to 12 cycles, which used a sample-barcoded 5' primer along with a J-beta primer mix. One entry per CDR3 protein, called by TCRdb with MiXCR from the 5' RACE reads. The table has about 1.6 million distinct CDR3 sequences, about 31% seen once; the top ten hold roughly 10%. The gene calls are TRBV20-1 and TRBJ2-5; 8 positions agree with TRBD1. This clonotype was sampled from a woman aged 30 to 39 in good health. The sequenced sample was blood. CDR3 sequence reads: CSARQGWVGETQYF. CDR3 bases: TGCAGCGCAAGACAGGGGTGGGTGGGAGAGACCCAGTACTTC.